A selection of T cell receptor beta chains follows, all from one sample in a study of T cell responses to AZD1222 COVID-19 vaccine. Sequencing used immunoSEQ multiplex PCR; TCRdb keeps in-frame clones, though not all of them. The sample has 150,000 or so clones, approximately 91% seen once. The source was peripheral blood, collected 28 days after the second AZD1222 dose. The receptors shown here come from an adult who received the AZD1222 COVID-19 vaccine. The CDR3 runs from the conserved cysteine through the conserved F or W. The D gene is left open where the match is weak. Size tells how often a clone was seen (once, few, many) or the class of an expanded clone, and some rows leave it out.

d_call: -; j_call: TRBJ2-7; v_call: TRBV5-1; clone_size: -; cdr3_nt: TGCGCCAGCAGAGCCGACGGACTTCCCCACGAGCAGTACTTC; cdr3_aa: CASRADGLPHEQYF
d_call: TRBD2; j_call: TRBJ2-1; v_call: TRBV11-2; clone_size: -; cdr3_nt: TGTGCCAGCAGCTTACTAGCGGGGATTTACAATGAGCAGTTCTTC; cdr3_aa: CASSLLAGIYNEQFF
d_call: TRBD1; j_call: TRBJ1-4; v_call: TRBV15; clone_size: once; cdr3_nt: TGTGCCACCAGCAAAGACAGGGGGCGTAGGGTCGTCCCTGAAAAACTGTTTTTT; cdr3_aa: CATSKDRGRRVVPEKLFF
d_call: TRBD1; j_call: TRBJ2-7; v_call: TRBV19; clone_size: -; cdr3_nt: TGTGCCAGTAGTACCGCACTCGACAGGGGGGAATTCTACGAGCAGTACTTC; cdr3_aa: CASSTALDRGEFYEQYF
d_call: -; j_call: TRBJ1-1; v_call: TRBV28; clone_size: -; cdr3_nt: TGTGCCAGCAGTTTGGAAGGGGCCGCGTCCTTTGGGGCTTTCTTT; cdr3_aa: CASSLEGAASFGAFF
d_call: -; j_call: TRBJ2-7; v_call: TRBV19; clone_size: -; cdr3_nt: TGTGCCAGTAGCCGGGACAGTACTAGCAGAAGAAACACCTACGAGCAGTACTTC; cdr3_aa: CASSRDSTSRRNTYEQYF
d_call: -; j_call: TRBJ1-5; v_call: TRBV19; clone_size: -; cdr3_nt: TGTGCCAGTACCCTCCTTTCGGGGAGGGACAATCAGCCCCAGCATTTT; cdr3_aa: CASTLLSGRDNQPQHF
d_call: -; j_call: TRBJ1-4; v_call: TRBV5-1; clone_size: few; cdr3_nt: TGCGCCAGCAGCTTGTCGTCAACTAATGAAAAACTGTTTTTT; cdr3_aa: CASSLSSTNEKLFF
d_call: -; j_call: TRBJ2-5; v_call: TRBV7-2; clone_size: -; cdr3_nt: TGTGCCAGCAGCCAACAAGGACTGGCGATTGGGACCCAGTACTTC; cdr3_aa: CASSQQGLAIGTQYF
d_call: -; j_call: TRBJ1-2; v_call: TRBV14; clone_size: -; cdr3_nt: TGTGCCAGCAGCCAAGAATTGGTTTGGGATGGCTACACCTTC; cdr3_aa: CASSQELVWDGYTF
d_call: -; j_call: TRBJ1-1; v_call: TRBV11-1; clone_size: once; cdr3_nt: TGTGCCAGCAGCTTCCTTGATTGGGGGGTGAACACTGAAGCTTTCTTT; cdr3_aa: CASSFLDWGVNTEAFF
d_call: -; j_call: TRBJ1-2; v_call: TRBV25-1; clone_size: -; cdr3_nt: TGTGCCAGCAGTGAATGGGACAACAGCTTAAGGGATGGCTACACCTTC; cdr3_aa: CASSEWDNSLRDGYTF
d_call: -; j_call: TRBJ1-4; v_call: TRBV12-1; clone_size: -; cdr3_nt: TGTGCCAGCAGCACTAGACAGGGGTTTCATGCAACTAATGAAAAACTGTTTTTT; cdr3_aa: CASSTRQGFHATNEKLFF
d_call: TRBD1; j_call: TRBJ1-2; v_call: TRBV5-6; clone_size: -; cdr3_nt: TGTGCCAGCAGCCTCCTTCGGCAGGGGGCGATCTATGGCTACACCTTC; cdr3_aa: CASSLLRQGAIYGYTF
d_call: -; j_call: TRBJ2-7; v_call: TRBV25-1; clone_size: once; cdr3_nt: TGTGCCAGCAGTCAGCCTAGCGCTTCCTACGAGCAGTACTTC; cdr3_aa: CASSQPSASYEQYF
d_call: -; j_call: TRBJ1-2; v_call: TRBV19; clone_size: once; cdr3_nt: TGTGCCAGTAGTGATTTTGCCTATGGCTACACCTTC; cdr3_aa: CASSDFAYGYTF
d_call: -; j_call: TRBJ2-7; v_call: TRBV3-1/TRBV3-2; clone_size: -; cdr3_nt: TGTGCCAGCAGCCAAGATGAGGGCCCCTACGAGCAGTACTTC; cdr3_aa: CASSQDEGPYEQYF
d_call: -; j_call: TRBJ2-5; v_call: TRBV27; clone_size: -; cdr3_nt: TGTGCCAGCAGGGGAGGTTCAGGGCACCTTACCCCCCAAGAGACCCAGTACTTC; cdr3_aa: CASRGGSGHLTPQETQYF
d_call: TRBD1; j_call: TRBJ1-1; v_call: TRBV27; clone_size: -; cdr3_nt: TGTGCCAGCAGTCCACCCGGGACAGGGAACACTGAAGCTTTCTTT; cdr3_aa: CASSPPGTGNTEAFF
d_call: -; j_call: TRBJ1-6; v_call: TRBV21-1; clone_size: once; cdr3_nt: TGTGCCAGCAGCAAAGCCGACGACGGGAGCTCCTATAATTCACCCCTCCACTTT; cdr3_aa: CASSKADDGSSYNSPLHF
d_call: TRBD1; j_call: TRBJ1-6; v_call: TRBV18; clone_size: -; cdr3_nt: TGTGCCAGCTCACCAGTTGCGGGCAGGGGGAAAGGGGCCACCCTCCACTTT; cdr3_aa: CASSPVAGRGKGATLHF
d_call: -; j_call: TRBJ2-7; v_call: TRBV9; clone_size: once; cdr3_nt: TGTGCCAGCAGCCCCCAGGCGGGAACAATCCACGAGCAGTACTTC; cdr3_aa: CASSPQAGTIHEQYF
d_call: TRBD1; j_call: TRBJ2-5; v_call: TRBV5-1; clone_size: -; cdr3_nt: TGCGCCAGCAGCCTATGGACAGGGGATCAAGAGACCCAGTACTTC; cdr3_aa: CASSLWTGDQETQYF
d_call: TRBD2; j_call: TRBJ2-3; v_call: TRBV4-3; clone_size: -; cdr3_nt: TGCGCCAGCAGCCGAGTAGCGGGGTATTTCGATACGCAGTATTTT; cdr3_aa: CASSRVAGYFDTQYF
d_call: -; j_call: TRBJ1-2; v_call: TRBV5-5; clone_size: -; cdr3_nt: TGTGCCAGCAGCCCGACAGACTATGGCTACACCTTC; cdr3_aa: CASSPTDYGYTF
d_call: TRBD2; j_call: TRBJ2-1; v_call: TRBV4-3; clone_size: -; cdr3_nt: TGCGCCAGCAGCCAACTTTCGGCGGGGGTAAGGAATGAGCAGTTCTTC; cdr3_aa: CASSQLSAGVRNEQFF
d_call: -; j_call: TRBJ1-1; v_call: TRBV14; clone_size: -; cdr3_nt: TGTGCCAGCAGCCAGGGGGGAGGGGTGAACACTGAAGCTTTCTTT; cdr3_aa: CASSQGGGVNTEAFF
d_call: -; j_call: TRBJ2-3; v_call: TRBV29-1; clone_size: -; cdr3_nt: TGCAGCGTTGATAGTCTCACAGATACGCAGTATTTT; cdr3_aa: CSVDSLTDTQYF
d_call: -; j_call: TRBJ1-1; v_call: TRBV29-1; clone_size: -; cdr3_nt: TGCAGCGTTGAAGCTCGTGGGTGGGGTCGACCGCTGAACACTGAAGCTTTCTTT; cdr3_aa: CSVEARGWGRPLNTEAFF
d_call: -; j_call: TRBJ2-1; v_call: TRBV6-5; clone_size: once; cdr3_nt: TGTGCCAGCAGTCAAACCTCGATCAATGAGCAGTTCTTC; cdr3_aa: CASSQTSINEQFF
d_call: -; j_call: TRBJ2-7; v_call: TRBV2; clone_size: -; cdr3_nt: TGTGCCTCTAAGGGCGGGGATAATATTTCCTACGAGCAGTACTTC; cdr3_aa: CASKGGDNISYEQYF
d_call: TRBD2; j_call: TRBJ2-4; v_call: TRBV4-2; clone_size: -; cdr3_nt: TGTGCCAGCAGCCAAGATTTGTCTAGCGGGGGGACGGTGTACATTCAGTACTTC; cdr3_aa: CASSQDLSSGGTVYIQYF
d_call: -; j_call: TRBJ1-3; v_call: TRBV19; clone_size: once; cdr3_nt: TGTGCCAGTAGTACAGTCACAGTGTTCGGAGAAAACACCATATATTTT; cdr3_aa: CASSTVTVFGENTIYF
d_call: -; j_call: TRBJ1-2; v_call: TRBV28; clone_size: -; cdr3_nt: TGTGCCAGCAGTTTCACGGGCAACTATGGCTACACCTTC; cdr3_aa: CASSFTGNYGYTF
d_call: -; j_call: TRBJ2-7; v_call: TRBV18; clone_size: once; cdr3_nt: TGTGCCAGCTCACCTACCTATTACGACGAGCAGTACTTC; cdr3_aa: CASSPTYYDEQYF
d_call: -; j_call: TRBJ1-2; v_call: TRBV7-2; clone_size: -; cdr3_nt: TGTGCCAGCAGCTTAACGTACTATGGCTACACCTTC; cdr3_aa: CASSLTYYGYTF
d_call: -; j_call: TRBJ2-7; v_call: TRBV27; clone_size: once; cdr3_nt: TGTGCCAGCAGTAGCAGGGTAGTATCGGGCGAGCAGTACTTC; cdr3_aa: CASSSRVVSGEQYF
d_call: TRBD1; j_call: TRBJ2-7; v_call: TRBV7-2; clone_size: -; cdr3_nt: TGTGCCAGCAGCTTAGTGGGCGGGACAGGGGGCAACGAGCAGTACTTC; cdr3_aa: CASSLVGGTGGNEQYF
d_call: -; j_call: TRBJ1-2; v_call: TRBV7-9; clone_size: -; cdr3_nt: TGTGCCAGCAGCGGAGAAAACTATGGCTACACCTTC; cdr3_aa: CASSGENYGYTF
d_call: TRBD1; j_call: TRBJ2-7; v_call: TRBV9; clone_size: -; cdr3_nt: TGTGCCAGCAGCTTCGGGACAGACTACGAGCAGTACTTC; cdr3_aa: CASSFGTDYEQYF
d_call: TRBD2; j_call: TRBJ2-1; v_call: TRBV3-1/TRBV3-2; clone_size: once; cdr3_nt: TGTGCCAGCAGTCATAGGGGCGGGAGGGTCTCGAATGAGCAGTTCTTC; cdr3_aa: CASSHRGGRVSNEQFF
d_call: TRBD2; j_call: TRBJ2-1; v_call: TRBV14; clone_size: once; cdr3_nt: TGTGCCAGCAGCCAAGCCGGACTAGTCGTGGGCAATGAGCAGTTCTTC; cdr3_aa: CASSQAGLVVGNEQFF
d_call: TRBD2; j_call: TRBJ2-2; v_call: TRBV7-8; clone_size: -; cdr3_nt: TGTGCCAGCAGCTTAGCGGTAGCGGGGGGACTAAACACCGGGGAGCTGTTTTTT; cdr3_aa: CASSLAVAGGLNTGELFF
d_call: -; j_call: TRBJ2-1; v_call: TRBV28; clone_size: -; cdr3_nt: TGTGCCAGCAGTTTATTAGGACAGAGCTCCTACAATGAGCAGTTCTTC; cdr3_aa: CASSLLGQSSYNEQFF
d_call: TRBD1; j_call: TRBJ1-2; v_call: TRBV29-1; clone_size: -; cdr3_nt: TGCAGCGCCGGGACAGGGAACTATGGCTACACCTTC; cdr3_aa: CSAGTGNYGYTF
d_call: TRBD2; j_call: TRBJ2-3; v_call: TRBV24-1; clone_size: -; cdr3_nt: TGTGCCACCAGTGATTTGGGGGGGGAATTGACAGATACGCAGTATTTT; cdr3_aa: CATSDLGGELTDTQYF
d_call: -; j_call: TRBJ1-6; v_call: TRBV18; clone_size: -; cdr3_nt: TGTGCCAGCTCACCAATCTCTGACTCACCCCTCCACTTT; cdr3_aa: CASSPISDSPLHF